These 3 T cell receptor beta chains share one sample of origin, sequenced in a study of shared clonotypes between healthy human individuals. Sequencing was performed with immunoSEQ multiplex PCR; in TCRdb, only in-frame clones are kept and a portion is missing. Among about 1.5 million clones listed, approximately 96% were seen once. The sequencing sample was made of naive CD4+ T cells sorted from blood. The subset denotes: CD45RA+ positively selected. The origin of the receptors is a man aged 30-40 years in good health.

Comments on this clone: The identical CDR3 is also encoded by other nucleotide sequences in the sample. The chain is built from TRBV9 and TRBJ2-5; no firm D call. The CDR3 runs 13 residues. Germline CDR1 is SGDLS and CDR2 is YYNGEE. V was pared by 3 bases and J by 1 base, with 7 bases between. The CDR3 DNA sequence: TGTGCCAGCAGCGCCGGTACCCAAGAGACCCAGTACTTC. It encodes CASSAGTQETQYF.

This clone appeared a single time. This chain links TRBV7-6 with TRBJ2-2; 16 nucleotides align to TRBD2. Germline values: CDR1 SGHVS, CDR2 FNYEAQ. This CDR3 is built from 17 residues. J was trimmed by 7 bases and V by 4 bases; bases with no gene match: 6. The CDR3: CASSSGLAGGPFGELFF. CDR3 nucleotides: TGTGCCAGCAGCTCGGGACTAGCGGGAGGGCCGTTCGGGGAGCTGTTTTTT.

The V call is TRBV27, the J call TRBJ2-5; 11 nucleotides align to TRBD2. The CDR3 is made up of 15 amino acids. The V gene end was trimmed by 5 bases and the J gene end by 4 bases; junction bases not matched to a gene: 6. Germline loops: CDR1 MNHEY, CDR2 SMNVEV (reference sequence). The CDR3 DNA sequence: TGTGCCAGCAGTAAACTAGCGGGAGTTCTAGAGACCCAGTACTTC. This codes for CASSKLAGVLETQYF.